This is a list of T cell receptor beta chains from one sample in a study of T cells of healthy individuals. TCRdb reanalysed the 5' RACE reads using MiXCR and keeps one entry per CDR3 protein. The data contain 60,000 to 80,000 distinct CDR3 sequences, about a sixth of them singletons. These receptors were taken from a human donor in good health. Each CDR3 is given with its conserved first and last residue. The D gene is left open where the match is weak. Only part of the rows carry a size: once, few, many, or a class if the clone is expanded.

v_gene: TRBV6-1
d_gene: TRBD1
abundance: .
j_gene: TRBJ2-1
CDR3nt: TGTGCCAGCAGTGGGGGGACAGGGGGCTACAATGAGCAGTTCTTC
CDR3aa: CASSGGTGGYNEQFF

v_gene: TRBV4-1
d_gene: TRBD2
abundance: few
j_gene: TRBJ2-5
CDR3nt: TGCGCCAGCAGCCAAGCGTCTAGCGGGCAAGAGACCCAGTACTTC
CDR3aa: CASSQASSGQETQYF

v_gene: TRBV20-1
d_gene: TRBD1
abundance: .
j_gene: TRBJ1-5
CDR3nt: TGCAGTGCTAGACGCAGGGTACTCACAGGGGGCCCATTCAATCAGCCCCAGCATTTT
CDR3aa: CSARRRVLTGGPFNQPQHF

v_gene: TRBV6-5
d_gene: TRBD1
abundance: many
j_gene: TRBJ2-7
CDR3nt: TGTGCCAGCAGGTCATCAGGGGGCCTCGAGCAGTACTTC
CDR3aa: CASRSSGGLEQYF

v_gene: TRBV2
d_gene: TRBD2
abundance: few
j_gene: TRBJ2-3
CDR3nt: TGTGCCAGCAGTGGGCCTACTAGCGGGGGATTACTATCCACAGATACGCAGTATTTT
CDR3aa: CASSGPTSGGLLSTDTQYF

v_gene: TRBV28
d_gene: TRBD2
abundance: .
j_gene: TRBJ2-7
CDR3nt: TGTGCCAGCAGTTCCCGAAGATCGGGACTAGCCCGGGAGCAGTACTTC
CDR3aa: CASSSRRSGLAREQYF

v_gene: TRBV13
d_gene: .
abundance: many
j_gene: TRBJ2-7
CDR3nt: TGTGCCAGCAGCCCCTACCCCTACGAGCAGTACTTC
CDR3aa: CASSPYPYEQYF

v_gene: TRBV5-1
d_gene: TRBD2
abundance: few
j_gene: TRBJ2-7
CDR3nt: TGCGCCAGCAGCCTCGGGACTAGCCCCACCTACGAGCAGTACTTC
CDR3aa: CASSLGTSPTYEQYF

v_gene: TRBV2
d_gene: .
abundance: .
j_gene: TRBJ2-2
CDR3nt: TGTGCCAGCAGTGAGGAGGGTGGCGGGGAGCTGTTTTTT
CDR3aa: CASSEEGGGELFF

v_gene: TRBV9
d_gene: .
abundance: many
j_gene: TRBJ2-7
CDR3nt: TGTGCCAGCAGCTTGACCCCCCAGGACGTCTCCTACGAGCAGTACTTC
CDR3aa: CASSLTPQDVSYEQYF

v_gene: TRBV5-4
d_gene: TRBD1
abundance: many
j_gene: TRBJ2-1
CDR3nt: TGTGCCAGCAACAGGGACAGAAACAATGAGCAGTTCTTC
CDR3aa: CASNRDRNNEQFF

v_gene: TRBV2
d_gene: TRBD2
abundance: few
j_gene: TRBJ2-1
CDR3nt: TGTGCCAGCAGGGCCCGGAGCGGGGCCCTATCCTACAATGAGCAGTTCTTC
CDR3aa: CASRARSGALSYNEQFF

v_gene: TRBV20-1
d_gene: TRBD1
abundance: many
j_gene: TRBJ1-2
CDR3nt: TGCAGTGCAAGGACAGGGGGCTATGGCTACACCTTC
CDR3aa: CSARTGGYGYTF

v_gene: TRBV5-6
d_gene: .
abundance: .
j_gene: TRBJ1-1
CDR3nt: TGTGCCAGCAGCTTTTTTAATATCGCTGAAGCTTTCTTT
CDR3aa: CASSFFNIAEAFF

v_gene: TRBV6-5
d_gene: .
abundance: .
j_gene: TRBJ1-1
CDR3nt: TGTGCCAGCAGCCTTACAGCGATCACTGAAGCTTTCTTT
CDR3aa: CASSLTAITEAFF

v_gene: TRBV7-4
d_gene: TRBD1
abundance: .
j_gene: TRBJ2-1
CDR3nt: TGTGCCAGCAGCTACCCCGGGACAGGGTCCTACAATGAGCAGTTCTTC
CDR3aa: CASSYPGTGSYNEQFF

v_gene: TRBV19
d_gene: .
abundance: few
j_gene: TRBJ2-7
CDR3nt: TGTGCCAGTAGTGCTCCCGGGTCCCTTATGTTCGAGCAGTACTTC
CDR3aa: CASSAPGSLMFEQYF

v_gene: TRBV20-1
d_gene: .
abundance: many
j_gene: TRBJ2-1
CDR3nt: TGCAGTGCTATACCACCGGGACGCCGATACAATGAGCAGTTCTTC
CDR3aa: CSAIPPGRRYNEQFF

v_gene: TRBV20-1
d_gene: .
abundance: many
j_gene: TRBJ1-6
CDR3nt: TGCAGTGCTAGAGGGAGCAGCATCAATTCACCCCTCCACTTT
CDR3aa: CSARGSSINSPLHF

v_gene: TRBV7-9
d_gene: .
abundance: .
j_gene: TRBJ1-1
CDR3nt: TGTGCCAGCAGCTTGAGGCCCGGCCTTAACACTGAAGCTTTCTTT
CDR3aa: CASSLRPGLNTEAFF